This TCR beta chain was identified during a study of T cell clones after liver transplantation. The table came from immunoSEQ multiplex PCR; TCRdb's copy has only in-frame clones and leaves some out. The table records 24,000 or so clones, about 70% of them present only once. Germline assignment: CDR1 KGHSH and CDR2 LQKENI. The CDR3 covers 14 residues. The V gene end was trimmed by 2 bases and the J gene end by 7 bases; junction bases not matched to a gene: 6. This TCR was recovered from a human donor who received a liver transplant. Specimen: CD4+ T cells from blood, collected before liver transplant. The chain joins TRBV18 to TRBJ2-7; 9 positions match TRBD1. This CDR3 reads CASSPNRGPGEQYF. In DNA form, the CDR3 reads TGTGCCAGCTCACCAAACAGGGGGCCCGGGGAGCAGTACTTC.